Presented here are 31 T cell receptor beta chains from one specimen sequenced in a study of blood T cells in healthy people across ages. The authors ran a second PCR of about 6 to 11 cycles using a sample-barcoded 5' primer and a J-beta primer mix. TCRdb independently ran MiXCR on the 5' RACE reads; one entry per CDR3 protein. The sample records about a million distinct CDR3 sequences, about 48% being singletons. The sequencing sample was made of blood. These receptors were collected from a man aged 25 to 45 in good health.

The rearrangement links TRBV6-1 to TRBJ1-2; 9 bases match TRBD1. The CDR3 is 17 amino acids. CDR1 MNHNS and CDR2 SASEGT come from the germline V gene. V dropped 5 bases and J dropped 6; count of bases not matched to a gene: 16. CDR3: CASSQRTGERARHGYTF. The CDR3 nucleotides are TGTGCCAGCAGTCAGCGGACAGGGGAAAGGGCTAGGCATGGCTACACCTTC.

A few counts support this clonotype. This chain uses TRBV6-5 with TRBJ2-5; 10 positions match TRBD1. The tail of the sequence fits TRBJ2-7 better, so the J call may be wrong. Per the germline V gene, CDR1 is MNHEY and CDR2 is SVGAGI. The CDR3 runs 13 residues. CDR3 protein: CASRRQGAHEQYF. The DNA of the CDR3 is TGTGCCAGCAGGAGACAGGGGGCCCACGAGCAGTACTTC.

This clonotype was seen only once. The rearrangement links TRBV24-1 to TRBJ1-2, with 8 bases matching TRBD1. V gave up 7 bases and J gave up 8 bases; unmatched junction bases: 14. CDR3 length: 15 residues. Per the germline V gene, CDR1 is KGHDR and CDR2 is SFDVKD. CDR3 in amino acids: CATRDRDPAIRGYTF. In nucleotides, the CDR3 is TGTGCCACCAGGGACAGGGACCCAGCTATCCGCGGCTACACCTTC.

The chain is built from TRBV5-1 and TRBJ2-7, with unresolved D. V lost 4 bases, J lost 2 bases, and 4 bases lay in between. The CDR3 is made up of 11 amino acids. Germline CDR1 reads SGHRS; CDR2 reads YFSETQ. CDR3 sequence: CASSNAYEQYF. The CDR3 coding sequence is TGCGCCAGCAGCAATGCCTACGAGCAGTACTTC. Full variable domain (outside the CDR3, taken from reference TRBV5-1 and TRBJ2-7): KAGVTQTPRYLIKTRGQQVTLSCSPISGHRSVSWYQQTPGQGLQFLFEYFSETQRNKGNFPGRFSGRQFSNSRSEMNVSTLELGDSALYLCASSNAYEQYFGPGTRLTVT.

This clonotype appeared a single time. This CDR3 reads CASSLAGIYTGELFF. CDR3 in DNA: TGTGCCAGCAGCTTAGCTGGGATTTACACCGGGGAGCTGTTTTTT. The chain is built from TRBV11-3 and TRBJ2-2; D is undetermined. CDR1 is SGHNT, CDR2 YENEEA, per germline. Trimming left V 1 base short and J 3 bases short, with 9 bases between. CDR3 size: 15 residues.

The rearrangement links TRBV6-5 to TRBJ1-6; tentative D call: TRBD1 (6 bases). The V gene's germline CDR1 is MNHEY and CDR2 SVGAGI. This CDR3 comprises 16 residues. The germline V and J ends were trimmed by 6 bases and 7 bases, with 19 bases remaining between them. The chain's CDR3 is CASRGTEQGKNSPLHF. The DNA of the CDR3 is TGTGCCAGCAGGGGAACCGAACAGGGAAAGAATTCACCCCTCCACTTT.

This clonotype came up a few times. The rearrangement joins TRBV7-9 to TRBJ2-5; D is possibly TRBD1 or TRBD2 (5 bases each). Gene TRBJ2-7 matches the end of the DNA better, so the J call may be wrong. There are 12 residues in the CDR3. Germline loops: CDR1 SEHNR, CDR2 FQNEAQ (reference sequence). This CDR3 is CASVLGDYEQYF. The CDR3 DNA is TGTGCCAGCGTTTTGGGGGACTACGAGCAGTACTTC.

The V and J genes are TRBV2 and TRBJ2-1; D gene ambiguous. CDR1 is SNHLY and CDR2 is FYNNEI in the germline V gene. The CDR3 totals 12 residues. The V end was cut by 8 bases, the J end by 6 bases, with 11 bases between. The CDR3 protein is CASGPHTNEQFF. The CDR3 bases are TGTGCCAGCGGACCTCATACCAATGAGCAGTTCTTC.

The chain carries TRBV2 and TRBJ1-4, with D perhaps TRBD1 (6 bases). The CDR3 totals 15 residues. Germline CDR1 is SNHLY and CDR2 is FYNNEI. Trimming left V 7 bases short and J 0 bases short, with 12 bases between. As DNA, the CDR3 is TGTGCCAGCAACCCCAACAGGGCAACTAATGAAAAACTGTTTTTT. Translated, it gives CASNPNRATNEKLFF.

This clonotype was detected many times. The genes are TRBV6-6 and TRBJ2-7; D remains ambiguous. Trimming removed 5 bases from V and 3 bases from J, with 8 bases in between. Per the germline V gene, CDR1 is MNHNY and CDR2 is SVGAGI (reference sequence). The CDR3 runs 12 residues. The CDR3 DNA follows: TGTGCCAGCAGTCTCCCCAACTACGAGCAGTACTTC. Encoded protein: CASSLPNYEQYF.

The chain uses TRBV4-1 and TRBJ1-1; no clear D. Between the trimmed V and J ends, which lost 6 bases and 3 bases, there was a span of 8 bases. The germline V gene has CDR1 MGHRA and CDR2 YSYEKL. This CDR3 is built from 12 residues. CDR3 loop: CASRGWDTEAFF. Written as DNA, the CDR3 is TGCGCCAGCAGGGGTTGGGACACTGAAGCTTTCTTT.

This chain links TRBV9 with TRBJ2-1, with D possibly matching TRBD2 (7 bases). Trimming pared 1 base from V and 6 bases from J, leaving 20 bases between. The CDR3 loop spans 17 amino acids. The V gene's germline CDR1 is SGDLS and CDR2 YYNGEE. In DNA form, the CDR3 reads TGTGCCAGCAGCGTATGGTCCCTGGGGGCTAGCGGCAATGAGCAGTTCTTC. This sequence encodes CASSVWSLGASGNEQFF.

This clonotype was found a few times. This rearrangement joins TRBV14 to TRBJ1-2; 7 positions agree with TRBD1. Germline CDR1 is SGHDN and CDR2 is FVKESK. V shed 5 bases and J 4 bases; nucleotides not matched to a gene: 10. This CDR3 has 15 residues. The CDR3 is CASSLTGVTFYGYTF. CDR3 DNA sequence: TGTGCCAGCAGCTTAACAGGGGTGACCTTCTATGGCTACACCTTC.

The chain is built from TRBV18 and TRBJ2-3; 7 bases are shared with TRBD1. This CDR3 has 14 residues. V lost 5 bases, J lost 5 bases, and 7 bases stayed unmatched. CDR1 is KGHSH and CDR2 is LQKENI in the germline V gene. CDR3 amino acids: CASSAAQGRDTQYF. CDR3 nucleotides: TGTGCCAGCTCAGCGGCACAGGGGAGAGATACGCAGTATTTT.

The table lists this clonotype with a count of one. A read error may explain this, as a much larger clone is one base away. V gene TRBV29-1 combines with J gene TRBJ2-3; possibly TRBD1 for D (6 bases). The CDR3 runs to 13 residues. Germline lookup yields CDR1 SQVTM and CDR2 ANQGSEA. In nucleotides, the CDR3 is TGCAGCGTTGGTGACAGGAGTCCAGATATGCAGTATTTT. It encodes CSVGDRSPDMQYF.

The genes are TRBV7-3 and TRBJ2-7; D is unresolved. Deletions cut 3 bases from V and 3 bases from J, with 9 bases between. CDR1 SGHTA and CDR2 FQGTGA come from the germline V gene. CDR3 length equals 13 residues. The CDR3 bases are TGTGCCAGCAGCTTTAACAGATACTACGAGCAGTACTTC. Translation: CASSFNRYYEQYF.

This clonotype was detected once. The chain joins TRBV10-3 to TRBJ2-7; D not resolved. This CDR3 contains 17 residues. CDR1 and CDR2 (germline): ENHRY, SYGVKD. V was trimmed by 0 bases and J by 2 bases, leaving 17 bases between them. Written as DNA, the CDR3 is TGTGCCATCAGTGAGTCTATTCAGGCGACCGATCCCTACGAGCAGTACTTC. This translates into CAISESIQATDPYEQYF.

The chain's CDR3 is CASSDPLGPETQYF. In DNA form, the CDR3 reads TGTGCCAGCAGTGATCCCCTTGGCCCCGAGACCCAGTACTTC. V usage is TRBV25-1 and J usage is TRBJ2-5; the D is unclear. The CDR3 length is 14 residues. V shed 3 bases and J shed 5 bases, with 13 bases lying between them. The V gene's germline CDR1 is MGHDK and CDR2 SYGVNS.

The chain couples TRBV3-1 to TRBJ1-2; the D gene is possibly TRBD1 (5 bases). Germline CDR1 is LGHDT and CDR2 is YNNKEL (reference sequence). Trimming took 1 base from V and 7 from J, leaving 22 bases between them. This CDR3 contains 17 residues. CDR3 sequence (DNA): TGTGCCAGCAGCCAAGGGGGAGGGTTGGGGGGAGAGACTGGCTACACCTTC. Its protein is CASSQGGGLGGETGYTF.

This clonotype was picked up many times. This sequence joins TRBV9 and TRBJ2-1, with D unresolved. V dropped 1 base and J dropped 8 bases, with 16 bases sitting between them. Looked up from germline, CDR1 is SGDLS and CDR2 is YYNGEE. The CDR3 is made up of 15 amino acids. The DNA of the CDR3 is TGTGCCAGCAGCGTACTTGGCCTAGTCGGTCATGAGCAGTTCTTC. Translation gives CASSVLGLVGHEQFF.

The sample holds a few counts of this clonotype. The rearrangement joins TRBV9 to TRBJ2-1; possibly TRBD2 for D (7 bases). Germline V gene data show CDR1 as SGDLS and CDR2 as YYNGEE. The CDR3 length is 12 residues. V was pared by 3 bases and J by 13 bases, with 14 bases between. CDR3 protein: CASSADGGPQFF. The CDR3, as DNA: TGTGCCAGCAGCGCCGACGGGGGGCCTCAGTTCTTC.

V is TRBV6-2 or TRBV6-3 and J is TRBJ1-5; D remains unclear. Germline V CDR1 and CDR2: MNHEY, SVGEGT. V lost 5 bases and J 2 bases, leaving 10 bases between the germline ends. This CDR3 is built from 14 residues. The CDR3 nucleotides read TGTGCCAGCAGTCAGAGTAGGGGCAATCAGCCCCAGCATTTT. Translation: CASSQSRGNQPQHF.

This clonotype appeared a few times. This sequence joins TRBV18 and TRBJ2-3; TRBD2 matches 14 bases. The CDR3 is made up of 17 amino acids. From germline, CDR1 is KGHSH and CDR2 LQKENI. The junction had 3 bases not matched to a gene; V was cut back by 3 bases and J by 1 base. The CDR3 coding sequence is TGTGCCAGCTCACCCCCGGGACTAGCGGGGGGCACAGATACGCAGTATTTT. Protein: CASSPPGLAGGTDTQYF.

The chain joins TRBV29-1 to TRBJ2-7; 11 bases map to TRBD1. Germline trimming cut 2 bases from V and 4 bases from J; bases unmatched to any gene: 4. Germline CDR1 and CDR2: SQVTM and ANQGSEA. The CDR3 runs 14 residues. The CDR3 nucleotides are TGCAGCGTTGAACTGGGACAGGGGGGATACGAGCAGTACTTC. As protein: CSVELGQGGYEQYF.

This clonotype was observed at least ten times. The rearrangement joins TRBV27 to TRBJ2-7, with D unresolved. V was shortened by 3 bases and J by 0 bases, with 6 bases between the two germline ends. Germline loops: CDR1 MNHEY, CDR2 SMNVEV (reference sequence). CDR3 length: 13 amino acids. CDR3 residues: CASSFASSYEQYF. CDR3 nucleotide sequence: TGTGCCAGCAGTTTCGCCAGCTCCTACGAGCAGTACTTC.

With respect to this clonotype: The junction departs from the called germline gene at one end, perhaps through a read error. The chain is built from TRBV7-3 and TRBJ1-1; D is undetermined. CDR1 and CDR2 from the germline V gene are SGHTA and FQGTGA. The CDR3 is 14 residues long. The CDR3 region is CASSSMGGNTEVFF. CDR3 DNA: TGTGCCAGCAGCTCTATGGGCGGGAACACTGAAGTTTTCTTT.

V is TRBV2 and J is TRBJ1-5; possible D gene TRBD1, 5 bases. This CDR3 has 13 amino acids. Germline V gives CDR1 SNHLY, CDR2 FYNNEI. V dropped 6 bases and J dropped 8 bases, with 14 bases sitting between them. CDR3 protein: CASRSDSGKPQHF. For the CDR3, the DNA is TGTGCCAGCAGGTCCGACAGTGGGAAGCCCCAGCATTTT.

This chain links TRBV27 with TRBJ1-2; TRBD1 matches 7 bases. The V and J ends lost 3 bases and 7 bases, in that order; junction bases with no gene match: 11. This CDR3 region has 15 residues. Germline loops: CDR1 MNHEY, CDR2 SMNVEV (reference sequence). The CDR3 nucleotides are TGTGCCAGCAGTTTCTCGGACAGGCCTCTCCGTGGCTACACCTTC. Translating gives CASSFSDRPLRGYTF.

V and J are TRBV24-1 and TRBJ2-7, with 7 bases aligning to TRBD1. The CDR3 runs to 13 residues. The J segment lost 6 bases and the V segment lost 6 bases, leaving 7 bases of the junction unmatched. CDR1 is KGHDR and CDR2 is SFDVKD in the germline V gene. CDR3 nucleotide sequence: TGTGCCACCAGTCCCACAGGGGCGTCCGAGCAGTACTTC. Translated, it gives CATSPTGASEQYF.

This clonotype was counted many times. This chain joins TRBV5-1 and TRBJ2-1; TRBD1 aligns across 9 bases. The junction had 7 bases not matched to a gene; V was cut back by 2 bases and J by 7 bases. CDR3 size: 15 residues. From germline, CDR1 is SGHRS and CDR2 YFSETQ. The CDR3 bases are TGCGCCAGCAGCTTCCTACAGGGGGCTGATAATGAGCAGTTCTTC. This gives the protein CASSFLQGADNEQFF.

The chain joins TRBV7-8 to TRBJ2-5; D is ambiguous. Trimming pared 2 bases from V and 2 bases from J, leaving 12 bases between. The germline V gene encodes CDR1 SGHVS and CDR2 FQNEAQ. The CDR3 covers 15 residues. CDR3 amino acids: CASSLRAEPQETQYF. The CDR3 bases are TGTGCCAGCAGCTTAAGGGCAGAACCGCAAGAGACCCAGTACTTC.